The 23 T cell receptor beta chains below were found in one sample sequenced in a study of regulatory T cells in long-lasting Graves disease. The authors built TCR beta libraries using iRepertoire HTBI primers and Arm-PCR of CDR3 regions. TCRdb re-derived calls from the multiplex PCR reads in MiXCR, one entry per CDR3 protein. The table records fewer than 450,000 distinct CDR3 sequences, approximately 16% of them present only once. Time point noted: newly diagnosed GD, antithyroid drugs for less than 3 months. The authors made the TCR library using RNA they extracted from PBMCs. These same records also appear under a second study, on T cells in Graves' hyperthyroidism and ophthalmopathy.

The input for sequencing was peripheral blood mononuclear cells (PBMCs), taken at new diagnosis, from a patient treated with antithyroid drugs. The receptors were sampled from a woman in her thirties or forties with Graves disease.

To note about this clonotype: At one of its ends the junction is not consistent with the germline gene, which may arise from a read error. CDR3 protein: CATSRDAGGIDTQYF. DNA for the CDR3: TGTGCCACCAGCAGAGATGCAGGGGGGATAGATACGCAGTATTTT. The chain recombines TRBV7-9 with TRBJ2-3; tentative D call: TRBD1 (7 bases). CDR1 is SEHNR and CDR2 is FQNEAQ in the germline V gene (reference sequence). The CDR3 length is 15 residues.

CDR3 in amino acids: CASSLVGGGTYNEQFF. In DNA form, the CDR3 reads TGTGCCAGCAGCTTAGTAGGGGGCGGAACCTACAATGAGCAGTTCTTC. The rearrangement uses TRBV7-2 and TRBJ2-1, with TRBD1 matching over 7 bases. Germline values: CDR1 SGHTA, CDR2 FQGNSA. V lost 1 base and J lost 2; bases outside the gene matches: 5. CDR3 length equals 16 residues.

This clonotype was picked up many times. This chain joins TRBV12-3 or TRBV12-4 and TRBJ2-3, with D unresolved. The length of the CDR3 is 15 residues. The germline V and J ends were trimmed by 2 bases and 1 base, with 10 bases remaining between them. CDR3 nucleotides: TGTGCCAGCAGTTTAAATAGGATCGGCACAGATACGCAGTATTTT. Protein: CASSLNRIGTDTQYF.

The chain joins TRBV7-8 to TRBJ2-7; no reliable D call. Germline assignment: CDR1 SGHVS and CDR2 FQNEAQ. With 7 bases removed from V and 2 bases from J, the gap between germline ends came to 15 bases. The CDR3 is made up of 14 amino acids. CDR3 region: CASTPLGPAYEQYF. The DNA of the CDR3 is TGTGCCAGCACCCCCTTGGGTCCGGCCTACGAGCAGTACTTC.

This clonotype was counted between two and nine times. The chain uses TRBV19 and TRBJ1-1, with 8 positions matching TRBD1. Per the germline V gene, CDR1 is LNHDA and CDR2 is SQIVND (reference sequence). V lost 3 bases and J lost 4; bases outside the gene matches: 13. This CDR3 has 17 amino acids. In DNA, the CDR3 is TGTGCCAGTAGTATGAGTTTGCGGGGCAGGGGGCTCACTGAAGCTTTCTTT. Encoded protein: CASSMSLRGRGLTEAFF.

This clonotype showed up many times. One end of the junction varies from germline; a read error may be responsible. CDR3 bases: TGTGCCAGCAGCCAAGTCGGAAACACCGGGGAGCTGTTTTTT. It encodes CASSQVGNTGELFF. The chain carries TRBV4-1 and TRBJ2-2; D gene unclear. The CDR3 is 14 amino acids. Germline assignment: CDR1 MGHRA and CDR2 YSYEKL.

This sequence joins TRBV12-3 or TRBV12-4 and TRBJ1-5; D remains unclear. Deletions cut 3 bases from V and 4 bases from J, with 10 bases between. CDR3 length: 14 amino acids. The CDR3 here is CASSFHSVNQPQHF. CDR3 sequence (DNA): TGTGCCAGCAGTTTCCACTCGGTAAATCAGCCCCAGCATTTT.

This clonotype was found a few times. The chain combines TRBV5-1 with TRBJ2-5, with 7 bases aligning to TRBD1. The CDR3 is made up of 15 amino acids. Losses at the gene ends were 4 bases for V and 2 bases for J; bases not matched to a gene: 8. From germline, CDR1 is SGHRS and CDR2 YFSETQ. The CDR3 nucleotides read TGCGCCAGCAGCGCGACCGGGACAGCACAAGAGACCCAGTACTTC. Encoded protein: CASSATGTAQETQYF.

The chain carries TRBV29-1 and TRBJ2-7; D remains ambiguous. Germline V gene sequence: CDR1 SQVTM, CDR2 ANQGSEA. This CDR3 contains 12 residues. V was clipped by 2 bases and J by 6 bases, with 11 bases between them. The DNA of the CDR3 is TGCAGCGTTGAAAAGGATTATTCCGAGCAGTACTTC. This encodes CSVEKDYSEQYF.

The gene calls are TRBV5-5 and TRBJ2-5; D is possibly TRBD1 (6 bases). CDR1 and CDR2 from the germline V gene are SGHKS and YYEKEE (reference sequence). This CDR3 has 14 amino acids. V was clipped by 5 bases and J by 5 bases, with 16 bases between them. The CDR3 DNA reads as TGTGCCAGCAGGCCCCAGGGGCTCAGGGAGACCCAGTACTTC. Translated, it gives CASRPQGLRETQYF.

V gene TRBV27 combines with J gene TRBJ2-2; no clear D. Germline CDR1 and CDR2: MNHEY and SMNVEV (reference sequence). The V gene lost 5 bases and the J gene lost 1 base, with 5 bases spanning the gap. This CDR3 is built from 13 residues. The CDR3, as DNA: TGTGCCAGCAGTCCGGAGAACACCGGGGAGCTGTTTTTT. Its protein is CASSPENTGELFF.

This clonotype showed up just a few times. Germline and junction disagree at one end, which may indicate a read error. This chain uses TRBV6-1 with TRBJ1-2; D is unresolved. CDR3 length: 14 residues. The germline V gene has CDR1 MNHNS and CDR2 SASEGT. In nucleotides, the CDR3 is TGTGCCAGCAGGACGTCGGGTATCAACTATAGCTACACCTTC. Encoded protein: CASRTSGINYSYTF.

This clonotype has a count of ten or more. CDR3 sequence (DNA): TGTGCCAGCAGTTTAAGACTAGCGGGAGTTGAGACCCAGTACTTC. It specifies CASSLRLAGVETQYF. V and J are TRBV28 and TRBJ2-5; 12 positions match TRBD2. The germline V gene encodes CDR1 MDHEN and CDR2 SYDVKM. With 2 bases clipped from V and 5 bases from J, the junction kept 3 bases outside the gene matches. The CDR3 has 15 residues.

The chain uses TRBV28 and TRBJ1-6; TRBD1 aligns across 7 bases. CDR3 length: 17 amino acids. V dropped 2 bases and J dropped 6; count of bases not matched to a gene: 10. The germline V gene has CDR1 MDHEN and CDR2 SYDVKM. The CDR3 nucleotides read TGTGCCAGCAGTTTAGCCCCGACAGGGTCGATTAATTCACCCCTCCACTTT. This codes for CASSLAPTGSINSPLHF.

The V gene is TRBV2, the J gene TRBJ1-1; TRBD1 matches at 9 bases. The CDR3 has 15 amino acids. With 6 bases clipped from V and 8 bases from J, the junction kept 13 bases outside the gene matches. Per the germline V gene, CDR1 is SNHLY and CDR2 is FYNNEI. In DNA, the CDR3 is TGTGCCAGCAGCCTCCTGGGGACAGGGCAGTCAGAAGCTTTCTTT. Translated, it gives CASSLLGTGQSEAFF.

The sample holds a few counts of this clonotype. The junction shows a germline mismatch at one end, possibly a read error. The chain links TRBV4-3 to TRBJ2-1, with 12 bases matching TRBD2. The CDR3 is 15 residues long. Germline V gene data show CDR1 as LGHNA and CDR2 as YSLEER. The CDR3 region is CASTQLAGGQNEQFF. In nucleotides, the CDR3 is TGCGCCAGCACCCAACTAGCGGGAGGTCAGAATGAGCAGTTCTTC.

This clonotype occurred many times. V usage is TRBV12-3 or TRBV12-4 and J usage is TRBJ2-1; D is uncertain. V lost 2 bases, J lost 1 base, and 3 bases lay in between. This CDR3 has 13 amino acids. In DNA form, the CDR3 reads TGTGCCAGCAGTTTAATATCCTACAATGAGCAGTTCTTC. It encodes CASSLISYNEQFF.

Notes on this clonotype: It may be a read error: a sequence one base away is much more abundant. The J gene is TRBJ2-3, the V gene TRBV7-6, with TRBD1 matching 7 bases. The V gene's germline CDR1 is SGHVS and CDR2 FNYEAQ. This CDR3 comprises 14 residues. The CDR3 sequence: CASSPWTGPDTHYF. CDR3 in DNA: TGTGCCAGCAGCCCCTGGACAGGACCAGATACGCACTATTTT.

This clonotype was detected ten times or more. This chain connects TRBV30 to TRBJ2-1; no definite D call. The germline V gene has CDR1 GTSNPN and CDR2 SVGIG (reference sequence). V dropped 3 bases and J dropped 6 bases, with 24 bases sitting between them. The CDR3 runs to 17 residues. CDR3 region: CAWSSMVPDGVSNEQFF. The CDR3 DNA sequence: TGTGCCTGGAGCAGTATGGTCCCCGATGGGGTCTCCAATGAGCAGTTCTTC.

This clonotype was detected ten times or more. The chain combines TRBV5-1 with TRBJ2-3, with 8 bases matching TRBD1. In germline, CDR1 is SGHRS, CDR2 YFSETQ. J gave up 3 bases and V 7 bases, and 16 bases lay outside the gene matches. CDR3 size: 17 residues. CDR3 DNA sequence: TGCGCCAGCCTAGGGGGCCGGGACAGGCATAGAACAGATACGCAGTATTTT. This codes for CASLGGRDRHRTDTQYF.

This clonotype was counted at least ten times. The rearrangement uses TRBV30 and TRBJ2-7, with D maybe TRBD2 (6 bases). The germline CDR1 and CDR2 sequences are GTSNPN and SVGIG (reference sequence). Deletions cut 4 bases from V and 0 bases from J, with 7 bases between. CDR3 size: 12 residues. This CDR3 is CAWTGSSYEQYF. For the CDR3, the DNA is TGTGCCTGGACCGGGAGCTCCTACGAGCAGTACTTC.

This clonotype was found many times. The chain couples TRBV11-2 to TRBJ1-1; D uncertain. CDR1 SGHAT and CDR2 FQNNGV come from the germline V gene. The V end lost 7 bases, the J end lost 6 bases, and 18 bases lay between the germline ends. The CDR3 spans 14 residues. In nucleotides, the CDR3 is TGTGCCAGCACCCACACACCCGAGCAGGCTGAAGCTTTCTTT. It is translated as CASTHTPEQAEAFF.

This clonotype has ten or more counts. At one end the junction does not follow the germline gene, possibly because of a read error. The chain uses TRBV12-3 or TRBV12-4 and TRBJ2-1; weak D call: TRBD2 (7 bases). The CDR3 loop spans 15 amino acids. The CDR3 sequence: CASNLGGVLYNEQFF. The CDR3 DNA reads TGTGCCAGCAATTTAGGGGGGGTCCTATACAATGAGCAGTTCTTC.